What follows are 26 T cell receptor beta chains derived from one specimen sequenced in a study of CD8 T cells in ankylosing spondylitis. TCRdb reanalysed the 5' RACE reads using MiXCR and keeps one entry per CDR3 protein. This sample yields around 210,000 distinct CDR3 sequences, of which roughly 8.2% are seen a single time; around 4.8% belongs to the top ten. Sequencing was carried out using blood, either unsorted or a sorted T cell fraction (not recorded which). The receptors were sampled from a female donor with ankylosing spondylitis or in good health (not recorded which).

Only a few counts were recorded for this clonotype. The J gene is TRBJ2-5, the V gene TRBV20-1, with 13 bases aligning to TRBD2. Per the germline V gene, CDR1 is DFQATT and CDR2 is SNEGSKA (reference sequence). There are 19 residues in the CDR3. V lost 5 bases to trimming and J lost 6 bases; unmatched junction nucleotides: 21. The CDR3 DNA is TGCAGTGCTCGATTACATAAACTAGCGGGAGGGCCTTTTTGGAAGACCCAGTACTTC. This codes for CSARLHKLAGGPFWKTQYF.

Ten or more counts support this clonotype. J is TRBJ2-3 and V is TRBV6-5; the D gene could be TRBD1 or TRBD2 (5 bases each). CDR3 length: 15 amino acids. Germline CDR1 is MNHEY and CDR2 is SVGAGI. Trimming removed 0 bases at V and 7 bases at J, with 14 bases between. The CDR3 nucleotides are TGTGCCAGCAGTTACTCGGGGGAGAGACTCCATACGCAGTATTTT. It is translated as CASSYSGERLHTQYF.

This clonotype occurred many times. This chain connects TRBV6-2 or TRBV6-3 to TRBJ2-3; the D gene could be TRBD1 or TRBD2 (5 bases each). Germline CDR1 is MNHEY and CDR2 is SVGEGT. V was clipped by 4 bases and J by 0 bases, with 11 bases between them. This CDR3 comprises 15 residues. CDR3 residues: CASSFPGRSTDTQYF. CDR3 DNA sequence: TGTGCCAGCAGTTTCCCGGGGCGCAGCACAGATACGCAGTATTTT.

To note about this clonotype: A much bigger clone sits one base away, suggesting this may be a read error. This chain connects TRBV5-6 to TRBJ2-1; 8 nucleotides agree with TRBD2. Germline loops: CDR1 SGHDT, CDR2 YYEEEE. CDR3 length: 14 residues. CDR3 sequence reads: CVSRAGTSEGEQFF. The CDR3 nucleotides read TGTGTCAGCAGGGCCGGGACTAGTGAGGGTGAGCAGTTCTTC.

As regards this clonotype: The germline gene is not matched at one end of the junction; a read error may be the cause. V gene TRBV12-3 or TRBV12-4 combines with J gene TRBJ2-3; D might be TRBD2 (6 bases). The CDR3 loop spans 16 amino acids. The CDR3 reads CAGSLRGLHRADTQYF. The CDR3 coding sequence is TGTGCCGGCAGTTTACGGGGACTTCATAGGGCAGATACGCAGTATTTT.

CDR3 sequence (DNA): TGTGCCGTCCGCGGATCAGGGGCGACTTCACCCCTCCACTTT. Residues: CAVRGSGATSPLHF. The chain links TRBV12-3 or TRBV12-4 to TRBJ1-6; the D gene is possibly TRBD1 (6 bases). V was pared by 11 bases and J by 9 bases, with 20 bases between. The CDR3 has 14 amino acids.

This clonotype was seen only a few times. The chain uses TRBV7-9 and TRBJ2-1; D is unclear. From germline, CDR1 is SEHNR and CDR2 FQNEAQ (reference sequence). V was shortened by 3 bases and J by 8 bases, with 17 bases between the two germline ends. The CDR3 loop spans 15 amino acids. CDR3 nucleotides: TGTGCCAGCAGCTTCGGTCTGGCCCTCTGGGATGAGCAGTTCTTC. Amino acid sequence: CASSFGLALWDEQFF.

This clonotype was seen repeatedly, ten times or more. The CDR3 is CASSLDSVGTGELFF. Written as DNA, the CDR3 is TGTGCCAGCAGCTTAGATAGCGTGGGCACCGGGGAGCTGTTTTTT. This chain connects TRBV7-7 to TRBJ2-2, with a possible D match to TRBD2 (5 bases). Trimming cost V 1 base and J 4 bases, with 10 bases left between them. The CDR3 contains 15 residues. Germline CDR1 SSHAT, CDR2 FNYEAQ (reference sequence). The complete variable domain, with remaining parts taken from reference TRBV7-7 and TRBJ2-2, reads GAGVSQSPRYKVTKRGQDVTLRCDPISSHATLYWYQQALGQGPEFLTYFNYEAQPDKSGLPSDRFSAERPEGSISTLTIQRTEQRDSAMYRCASSLDSVGTGELFFGEGSRLTVL.

This clonotype was detected ten times or more. J is TRBJ1-5 and V is TRBV4-1; D gene ambiguous. This CDR3 is built from 17 residues. V was clipped by 1 base and J by 2 bases, with 15 bases between them. Germline V gene lookup returns CDR1 MGHRA and CDR2 YSYEKL. The CDR3, as DNA: TGCGCCAGCAGCCAAGTAGATCTGGGGTTTCGCAATCAGCCCCAGCATTTT. Translated, it gives CASSQVDLGFRNQPQHF.

This clonotype has at least ten counts. The chain is built from TRBV11-2 and TRBJ2-1; the D gene is possibly TRBD2 (6 bases). Germline V lookup: CDR1 SGHAT, CDR2 FQNNGV. V was cut by 0 bases and J by 6 bases, with 9 bases left in between. The CDR3 length is 14 residues. The CDR3 loop reads CASSLDIGGNEQFF. CDR3 bases: TGTGCCAGCAGCTTAGATATCGGGGGCAATGAGCAGTTCTTC.

The rearrangement links TRBV20-1 to TRBJ1-5, with D possibly matching TRBD1 (6 bases). CDR1 and CDR2 from the germline V gene are DFQATT and SNEGSKA (reference sequence). Trimming pared 8 bases from V and 5 bases from J, leaving 19 bases between. The CDR3 runs to 14 residues. Written as DNA, the CDR3 is TGCAGTTTAGGGGGGGATCCCAAGCATCAGCCCCAGCATTTT. Translation: CSLGGDPKHQPQHF.

In its sample, this clonotype was seen many times. This chain links TRBV20-1 with TRBJ1-5, with D unresolved. Per the germline V gene, CDR1 is DFQATT and CDR2 is SNEGSKA (reference sequence). This CDR3 comprises 11 residues. Between the trimmed V and J ends, which lost 5 bases and 8 bases, there was a span of 10 bases. The CDR3 loop reads CSASAVEPQHF. CDR3 DNA: TGCAGTGCTTCCGCCGTCGAGCCCCAGCATTTT.

This clonotype was seen at least ten times. The chain couples TRBV20-1 to TRBJ2-3; unclear D gene. Germline V gene sequence: CDR1 DFQATT, CDR2 SNEGSKA (reference sequence). V gave up 6 bases and J gave up 0 bases, with 13 bases separating them. The length of the CDR3 is 14 residues. The CDR3 DNA reads as TGCAGTGCCACGTCATTAGATAGCACAGATACGCAGTATTTT. It codes for CSATSLDSTDTQYF.

At least ten counts were recorded for this clonotype. This chain links TRBV11-2 with TRBJ2-1; 9 nucleotides align to TRBD1. With V trimmed by 9 bases and J by 6 bases, 9 bases remained unmatched. Germline V CDR1 and CDR2: SGHAT, FQNNGV. The CDR3 has 14 amino acids. CDR3: CASQADRGVNEQFF. The CDR3 DNA reads TGTGCCAGTCAGGCGGACAGGGGTGTCAATGAGCAGTTCTTC. Drawing the rest from reference TRBV11-2 and TRBJ2-1, the complete variable domain is EAGVAQSPRYKIIEKRQSVAFWCNPISGHATLYWYQQILGQGPKLLIQFQNNGVVDDSQLPKDRFSAERLKGVDSTLKIQPAKLEDSAVYLCASQADRGVNEQFFGPGTRLTVL.

The chain links TRBV6-1 to TRBJ2-7; TRBD2 aligns across 10 bases. CDR1 MNHNS and CDR2 SASEGT come from the germline V gene. The CDR3 consists of 13 residues. Trimming took 8 bases from V and 3 from J; bases not matched to a gene: 4. The CDR3 coding sequence is TGTGCCAGCGGCGAGCGGGAGGGCTACGAGCAGTACTTC. It is translated as CASGEREGYEQYF.

Regarding this clonotype: A much larger clone differs by one base, so this may be a read error. This chain joins TRBV9 and TRBJ2-2; D gene unclear. Germline V gives CDR1 SGDLS, CDR2 YYNGEE. The CDR3 covers 15 residues. CDR3 sequence (DNA): TGTGCCGGCAGCGCCTTCTGGGCGAGCACCGGGGAGCTGTTTTTT. Encoded protein: CAGSAFWASTGELFF.

This clonotype occurred many times. This chain joins TRBV6-2 or TRBV6-3 and TRBJ1-5, with TRBD1 as a possible D gene (5 bases). V dropped 0 bases and J dropped 6 bases, with 6 bases sitting between them. Per germline, CDR1 MNHEY and CDR2 SVGEGT. The CDR3 length is 13 residues. The CDR3 nucleotides read TGTGCCAGCAGTTACTCCAGGGTTCAGCCCCAGCATTTT. Protein product: CASSYSRVQPQHF.

This clonotype was counted ten times or more. The rearrangement links TRBV7-2 to TRBJ2-7; 8 bases match TRBD1. The CDR3 is 14 residues long. V shed 1 base and J 4 bases; nucleotides not matched to a gene: 3. The germline V gene has CDR1 SGHTA and CDR2 FQGNSA. The CDR3 DNA reads as TGTGCCAGCAGCTTAGTTCACAGGGGGTACGAGCAGTACTTC. Translated, it gives CASSLVHRGYEQYF.

This clonotype was observed at least ten times. CDR3 sequence: CASSDGTSGNLEQFF. In nucleotides, the CDR3 is TGTGCCAGCAGTGACGGGACTAGCGGGAATCTTGAGCAGTTCTTC. This chain links TRBV6-4 with TRBJ2-1; TRBD2 agrees at 13 bases. Trimming at V came to 2 bases and at J to 9 bases, leaving 4 bases not matched to a gene. There are 15 residues in the CDR3. Germline CDR1 reads MRHNA; CDR2 reads SNTAGT.

This clonotype was found once. A clone one base away is much larger, so this may be a read error. The chain has TRBV6-2 or TRBV6-3 and TRBJ1-5; D call uncertain. Germline CDR1 and CDR2: MNHEY and SVGEGT. This CDR3 contains 15 residues. Deletions cut 3 bases from V and 7 bases from J, with 16 bases between. The CDR3 spells CASSYGSTGAQPQHF. In nucleotides, the CDR3 is TGTGCCAGCAGTTATGGGTCAACCGGCGCCCAGCCCCAGCATTTT.

This clonotype showed up many times. The rearrangement joins TRBV6-2 or TRBV6-3 to TRBJ2-6, with unresolved D. The CDR3 loop spans 16 amino acids. V lost 0 bases and J 4 bases, leaving 10 bases between the germline ends. Germline CDR1 is MNHEY and CDR2 is SVGEGT. CDR3 nucleotide sequence: TGTGCCAGCAGTTACTCAGGGATCGGAGGGGCCAACGTCCTGACTTTC. It codes for CASSYSGIGGANVLTF.

Remarks on this clonotype: Sequence at one end of the junction differs from germline and may be a read error. The rearrangement joins TRBV7-9 to TRBJ2-5, with 9 bases aligning to TRBD1. This CDR3 comprises 15 residues. Germline-derived CDR1 and CDR2 are SEHNR and FQNEAQ (reference sequence). The CDR3 sequence is CASSLNGQGKETHYF. In DNA, the CDR3 is TGTGCCAGCAGCTTGAACGGACAGGGGAAAGAGACCCATTACTTC.

This clonotype came up many times. The CDR3 ends on some other residue instead of the conserved phenylalanine or tryptophan, so this is likely a read error. No DNA is shown, since the ends of the CDR3 on it are uncertain; the CDR3 is the one TCRdb lists. This chain links TRBV20-1 with TRBJ1-2. Germline V gives CDR1 DFQATT, CDR2 SNEGSKA (reference sequence). The CDR3 is made up of 9 amino acids, end residues included. The CDR3 protein is CSALGRTLV.

This clonotype was detected ten times or more. The CDR3 spells CASSFTVGTGTDTQYF. The CDR3 bases are TGTGCCAGCAGCTTCACCGTCGGGACTGGCACAGATACGCAGTATTTT. The V and J genes are TRBV5-6 and TRBJ2-3, with D maybe TRBD2 (6 bases). V was pared by 2 bases and J by 1 base, with 14 bases between. This CDR3 comprises 16 residues. From germline, CDR1 is SGHDT and CDR2 YYEEEE.

This clonotype was counted only a few times. The chain links TRBV4-2 to TRBJ2-1, with 9 bases aligning to TRBD2. This CDR3 region has 18 residues. Trimming removed 4 bases from V and 7 bases from J; junction bases left unmatched: 17. Germline values: CDR1 LGHNA, CDR2 YNFKEQ. The CDR3 region has the DNA TGTGCCAGCAGCCCGCCCGGGTCGGCGGGAGGGCTAATGAATGAGCAGTTCTTC. Amino acid sequence: CASSPPGSAGGLMNEQFF.

This clonotype appeared a few times. The chain employs TRBV7-2 and TRBJ2-7, with no clear D. The CDR3 has 13 residues. The V end lost 5 bases, the J end lost 2 bases, and 10 bases lay between the germline ends. The germline V gene has CDR1 SGHTA and CDR2 FQGNSA. The CDR3 sequence: CASSRRLPYEQYF. The DNA of the CDR3 is TGTGCCAGCAGCCGAAGGCTCCCCTACGAGCAGTACTTC. Drawing the rest from reference TRBV7-2 and TRBJ2-7, the complete variable domain is GAGVSQSPSNKVTEKGKDVELRCDPISGHTALYWYRQSLGQGLEFLIYFQGNSAPDKSGLPSDRFSAERTGGSVSTLTIQRTQQEDSAVYLCASSRRLPYEQYFGPGTRLTVT.